A single T cell receptor (beta chain) is shown here with its context. This entry belongs to a study of shared clonotypes between healthy human individuals. Replicate PCRs run on unsorted PBMC used approximately 0.3 ug DNA, which was approximately 29,000 T cell genomes. This table comes from immunoSEQ multiplex PCR, and its TCRdb copy is limited to in-frame clones, with some not included. The sample has about 490,000 clones; 75% to 85% are singletons. The CDR3 has 15 amino acids. Germline CDR1 reads PRHDT; CDR2 reads FYEKMQ (reference sequence). V lost 2 bases and J lost 0, with 8 bases in between. The V gene is TRBV13, the J gene TRBJ1-3; D uncertain. This TCR was recovered from a woman aged 40-49 years in good health. Some clones in this sample may be carry-over from other donors' samples. The sequenced sample was PBMCs. This CDR3 reads CASSLQDFSGNTIYF. Here the CDR3 DNA reads TGTGCCAGCAGCTTACAAGACTTCTCTGGAAACACCATATATTTT.